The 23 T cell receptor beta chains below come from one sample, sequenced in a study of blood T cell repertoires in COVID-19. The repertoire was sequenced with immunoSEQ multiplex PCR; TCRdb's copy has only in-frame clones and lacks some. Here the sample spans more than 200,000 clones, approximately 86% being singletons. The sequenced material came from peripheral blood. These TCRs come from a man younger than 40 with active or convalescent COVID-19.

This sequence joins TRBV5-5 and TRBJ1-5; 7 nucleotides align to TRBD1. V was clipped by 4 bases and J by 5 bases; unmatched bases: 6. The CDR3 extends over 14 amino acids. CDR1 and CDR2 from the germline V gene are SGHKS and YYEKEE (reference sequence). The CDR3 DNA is TGTGCCAGCAGCCCTATTACAGGGGATCAGCCCCAGCATTTT. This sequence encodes CASSPITGDQPQHF.

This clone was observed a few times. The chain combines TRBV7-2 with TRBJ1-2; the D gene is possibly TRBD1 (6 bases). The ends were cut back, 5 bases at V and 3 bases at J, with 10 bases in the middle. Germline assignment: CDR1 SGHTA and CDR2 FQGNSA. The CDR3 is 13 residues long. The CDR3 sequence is CASSQGPDYGYTF. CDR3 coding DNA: TGTGCCAGCAGCCAGGGGCCAGACTATGGCTACACCTTC.

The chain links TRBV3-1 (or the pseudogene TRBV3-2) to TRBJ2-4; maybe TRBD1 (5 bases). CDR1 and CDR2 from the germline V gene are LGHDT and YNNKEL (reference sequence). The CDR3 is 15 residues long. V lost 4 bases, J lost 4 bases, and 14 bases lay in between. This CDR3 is CASSPSTVMKNIQYF. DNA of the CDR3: TGTGCCAGCAGCCCGTCGACAGTTATGAAAAACATTCAGTACTTC.

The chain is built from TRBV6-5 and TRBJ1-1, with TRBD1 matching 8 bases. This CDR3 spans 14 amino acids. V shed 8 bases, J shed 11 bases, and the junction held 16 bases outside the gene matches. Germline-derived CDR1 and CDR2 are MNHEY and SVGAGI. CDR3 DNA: TGTGCCAGCGTCTTAGGGCAGGGGGCTTTTCTGGCTTTCTTT. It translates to CASVLGQGAFLAFF.

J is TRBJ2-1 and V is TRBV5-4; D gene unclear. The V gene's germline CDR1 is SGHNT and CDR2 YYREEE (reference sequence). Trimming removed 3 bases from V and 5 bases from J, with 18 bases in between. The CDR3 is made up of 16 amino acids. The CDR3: CASSSLNQQHNNEQFF. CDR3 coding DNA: TGTGCCAGCAGCTCTCTTAACCAACAACATAACAATGAGCAGTTCTTC.

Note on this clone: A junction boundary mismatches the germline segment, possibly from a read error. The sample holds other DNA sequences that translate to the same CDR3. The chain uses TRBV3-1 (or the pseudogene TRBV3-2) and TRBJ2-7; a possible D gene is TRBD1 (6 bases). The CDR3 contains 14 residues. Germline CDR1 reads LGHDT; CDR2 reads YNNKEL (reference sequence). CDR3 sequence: CASSKGETAYEQYF. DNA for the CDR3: TGTGCCAGCAGTAAGGGGGAAACCGCCTATGAGCAGTACTTC.

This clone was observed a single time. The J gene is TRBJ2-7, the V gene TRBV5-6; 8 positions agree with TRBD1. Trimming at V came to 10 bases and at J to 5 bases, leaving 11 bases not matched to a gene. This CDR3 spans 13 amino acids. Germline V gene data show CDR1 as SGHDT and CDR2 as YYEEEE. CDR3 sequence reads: CAGSGQGGDEQYF. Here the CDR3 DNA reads TGTGCCGGGAGCGGACAGGGTGGCGACGAGCAGTACTTC.

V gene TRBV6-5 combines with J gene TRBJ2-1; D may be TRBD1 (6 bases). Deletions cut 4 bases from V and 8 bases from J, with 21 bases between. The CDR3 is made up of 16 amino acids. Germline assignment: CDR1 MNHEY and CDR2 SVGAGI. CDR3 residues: CASSFSGTQGWDEQFF. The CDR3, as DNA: TGTGCCAGCAGTTTCTCCGGGACCCAGGGGTGGGATGAGCAGTTCTTC.

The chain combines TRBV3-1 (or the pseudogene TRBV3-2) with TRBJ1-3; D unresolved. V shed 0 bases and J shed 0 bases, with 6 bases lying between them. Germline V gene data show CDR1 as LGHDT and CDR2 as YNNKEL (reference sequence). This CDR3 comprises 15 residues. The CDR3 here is CASSQENFSGNTIYF. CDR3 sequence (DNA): TGTGCCAGCAGCCAAGAAAACTTCTCTGGAAACACCATATATTTT.

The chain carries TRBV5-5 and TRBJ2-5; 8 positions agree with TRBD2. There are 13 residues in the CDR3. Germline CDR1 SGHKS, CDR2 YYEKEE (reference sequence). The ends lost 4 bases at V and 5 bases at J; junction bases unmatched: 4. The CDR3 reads CASSRTSLETQYF. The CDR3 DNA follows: TGTGCCAGCAGCAGGACTAGCTTGGAGACCCAGTACTTC. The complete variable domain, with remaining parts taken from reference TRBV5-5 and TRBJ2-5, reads DAGVTQSPTHLIKTRGQQVTLRCSPISGHKSVSWYQQVLGQGPQFIFQYYEKEERGRGNFPDRFSARQFPNYSSELNVNALLLGDSALYLCASSRTSLETQYFGPGTRLLVL.

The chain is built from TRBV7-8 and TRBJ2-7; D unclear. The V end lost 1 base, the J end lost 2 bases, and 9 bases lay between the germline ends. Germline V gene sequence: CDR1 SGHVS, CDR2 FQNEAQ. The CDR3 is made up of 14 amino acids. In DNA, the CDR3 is TGTGCCAGCAGCTTAGGGATGGGCGCCTACGAGCAGTACTTC. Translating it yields CASSLGMGAYEQYF.

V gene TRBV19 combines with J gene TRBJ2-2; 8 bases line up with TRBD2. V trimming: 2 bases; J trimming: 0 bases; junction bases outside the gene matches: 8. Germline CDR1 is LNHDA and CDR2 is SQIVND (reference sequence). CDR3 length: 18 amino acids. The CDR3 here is CASSIPTGRATNTGELFF. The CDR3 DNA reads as TGTGCCAGTAGTATACCCACCGGGAGGGCAACGAACACCGGGGAGCTGTTTTTT.

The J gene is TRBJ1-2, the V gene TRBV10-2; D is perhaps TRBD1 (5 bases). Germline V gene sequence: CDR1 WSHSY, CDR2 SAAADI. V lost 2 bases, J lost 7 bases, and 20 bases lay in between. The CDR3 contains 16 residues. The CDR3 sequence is CASSENRDSPQFGYTF. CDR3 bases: TGCGCCAGCAGTGAGAACCGGGACTCACCCCAATTTGGCTACACCTTC.

The CDR3 protein is CASSRGTGPTNYGYTF. The CDR3 DNA reads as TGTGCCAGCAGCCGCGGGACAGGGCCTACCAACTATGGCTACACCTTC. This chain connects TRBV7-2 to TRBJ1-2; 9 bases align to TRBD1. Looked up from germline, CDR1 is SGHTA and CDR2 is FQGNSA. After removal of 5 bases from V and 2 bases from J, the junction contained 9 bases not matched to a gene. The CDR3 sequence is 16 residues long.

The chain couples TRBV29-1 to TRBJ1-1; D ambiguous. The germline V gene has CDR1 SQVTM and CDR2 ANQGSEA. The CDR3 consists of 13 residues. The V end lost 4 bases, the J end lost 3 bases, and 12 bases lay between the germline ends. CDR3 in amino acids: CSVAGKLHTEAFF. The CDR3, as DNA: TGCAGCGTTGCGGGAAAACTACACACTGAAGCTTTCTTT. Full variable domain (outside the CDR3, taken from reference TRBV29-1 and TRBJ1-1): SAVISQKPSRDICQRGTSLTIQCQVDSQVTMMFWYRQQPGQSLTLIATANQGSEATYESGFVIDKFPISRPNLTFSTLTVSNMSPEDSSIYLCSVAGKLHTEAFFGQGTRLTVV.

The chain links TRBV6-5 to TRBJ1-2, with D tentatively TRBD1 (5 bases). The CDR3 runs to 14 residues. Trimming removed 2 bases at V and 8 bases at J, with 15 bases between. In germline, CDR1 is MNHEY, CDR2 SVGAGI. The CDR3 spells CASSYAGGGAGYTF. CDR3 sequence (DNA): TGTGCCAGCAGTTACGCGGGGGGAGGGGCCGGCTACACCTTC.

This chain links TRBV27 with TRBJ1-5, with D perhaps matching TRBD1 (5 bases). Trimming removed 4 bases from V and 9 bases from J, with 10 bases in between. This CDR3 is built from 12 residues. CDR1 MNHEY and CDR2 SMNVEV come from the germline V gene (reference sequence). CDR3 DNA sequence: TGTGCCAGCAGTTCCTCGGGGGGGCCCCAGCATTTT. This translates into CASSSSGGPQHF.

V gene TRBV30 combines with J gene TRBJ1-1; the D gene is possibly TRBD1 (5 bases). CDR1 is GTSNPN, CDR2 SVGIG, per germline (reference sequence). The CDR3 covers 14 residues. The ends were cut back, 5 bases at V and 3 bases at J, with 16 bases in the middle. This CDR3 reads CAWFPGGWDTEAFF. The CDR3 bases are TGTGCCTGGTTCCCCGGGGGATGGGACACTGAAGCTTTCTTT. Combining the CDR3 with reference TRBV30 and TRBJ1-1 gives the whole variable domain SQTIHQWPATLVQPVGSPLSLECTVEGTSNPNLYWYRQAAGRGLQLLFYSVGIGQISSEVPQNLSASRPQDRQFILSSKKLLLSDSGFYLCAWFPGGWDTEAFFGQGTRLTVV.

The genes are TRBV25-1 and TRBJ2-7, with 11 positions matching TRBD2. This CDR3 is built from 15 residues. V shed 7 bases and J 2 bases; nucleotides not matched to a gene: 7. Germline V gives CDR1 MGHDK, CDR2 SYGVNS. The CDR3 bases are TGTGCCAGCACGACGACTAGCGGGGATACCTACGAGCAGTACTTC. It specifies CASTTTSGDTYEQYF.

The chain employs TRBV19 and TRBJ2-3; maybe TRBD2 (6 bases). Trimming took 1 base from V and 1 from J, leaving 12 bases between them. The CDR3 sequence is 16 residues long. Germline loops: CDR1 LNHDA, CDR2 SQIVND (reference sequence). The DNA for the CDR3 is TGTGCCAGTAGTATAGGTTGGATAGCGGGCACAGATACGCAGTATTTT. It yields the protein CASSIGWIAGTDTQYF.

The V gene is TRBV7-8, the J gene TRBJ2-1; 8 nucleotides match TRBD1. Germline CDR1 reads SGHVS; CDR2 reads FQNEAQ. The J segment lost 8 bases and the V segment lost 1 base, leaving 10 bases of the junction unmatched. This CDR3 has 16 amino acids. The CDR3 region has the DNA TGTGCCAGCAGCTTAGTATTTTCAGGGGGCGCGGATGAGCAGTTCTTC. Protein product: CASSLVFSGGADEQFF.

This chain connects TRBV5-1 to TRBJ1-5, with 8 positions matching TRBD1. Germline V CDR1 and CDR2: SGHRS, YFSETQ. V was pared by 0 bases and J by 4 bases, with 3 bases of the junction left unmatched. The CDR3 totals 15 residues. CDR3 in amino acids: CASSLDGQGNQPQHF. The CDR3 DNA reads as TGCGCCAGCAGCTTGGACGGACAGGGTAATCAGCCCCAGCATTTT. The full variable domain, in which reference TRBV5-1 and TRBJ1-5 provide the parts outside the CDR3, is KAGVTQTPRYLIKTRGQQVTLSCSPISGHRSVSWYQQTPGQGLQFLFEYFSETQRNKGNFPGRFSGRQFSNSRSEMNVSTLELGDSALYLCASSLDGQGNQPQHFGDGTRLSIL.

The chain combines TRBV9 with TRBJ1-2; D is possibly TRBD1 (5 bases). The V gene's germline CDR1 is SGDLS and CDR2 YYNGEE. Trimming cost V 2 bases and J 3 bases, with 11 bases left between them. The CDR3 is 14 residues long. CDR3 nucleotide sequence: TGTGCCAGCAGCGTCGACAGTACTTACTATGGCTACACCTTC. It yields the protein CASSVDSTYYGYTF.